This TCR beta chain was captured in a study of blood T cell repertoires in COVID-19. Sequenced by immunoSEQ multiplex PCR; TCRdb stores in-frame clones only, minus some. The sample has about 230,000 clones; over 80% are singletons. The CDR3 is 15 residues long. Trimming pared 6 bases from V and 6 bases from J, leaving 18 bases between. The germline CDR1 and CDR2 sequences are MNHEY and SVGAGI. The rearrangement joins TRBV6-5 to TRBJ2-1; the D gene is possibly TRBD2 (6 bases). This clonotype originated in a woman in her seventies with active or convalescent COVID-19. The sample taken for sequencing was peripheral blood. The CDR3 spells CASSPRLDMVNEQFF. The DNA of the CDR3 is TGTGCCAGCAGCCCCAGACTAGATATGGTCAATGAGCAGTTCTTC.